A single sample is the source of the 5 T cell receptor beta chains below, sequenced in a study of untreated major depressive disorder. These receptors have no identified antigens. Clones were read by immunoSEQ multiplex PCR, and TCRdb kept only the in-frame ones, dropping some. The data contain some 25,000 clones, about nine tenths of them seen just once; the ten biggest clones take up roughly 0.72%. Notes on the study in general: Compared with controls, depressed patients showed more TRBV05-01 (Vbeta 5.1) usage in CD4+ T cells.

Sequenced material: CD4+ T cells from PBMCs. The source is a woman in her thirties with major depressive disorder.

The chain carries TRBV5-1 and TRBJ2-5; 9 bases line up with TRBD2. The CDR3 has 15 residues. V dropped 2 bases and J dropped 2; count of bases not matched to a gene: 4. Germline V gene sequence: CDR1 SGHRS, CDR2 YFSETQ. This chain's CDR3 is CASSLLAGGQETQYF. CDR3 coding DNA: TGCGCCAGCAGCTTACTAGCGGGCGGACAAGAGACCCAGTACTTC.

The chain joins TRBV10-3 to TRBJ2-3, with D perhaps TRBD2 (6 bases). CDR1 ENHRY and CDR2 SYGVKD come from the germline V gene. Trimming took off 7 bases at V and 3 bases at J, with 20 bases between the two ends. CDR3 size: 16 residues. CDR3 amino acids: CAIKEGGEWTTDTQYF. The CDR3 coding sequence is TGTGCCATCAAAGAGGGCGGGGAATGGACGACAGATACGCAGTATTTT.

This chain uses TRBV29-1 with TRBJ2-7, with D perhaps TRBD2 (8 bases). V lost 5 bases to trimming and J lost 9 bases, with 26 bases between them. There are 15 residues in the CDR3. Germline V gene data show CDR1 as SQVTM and CDR2 as ANQGSEA. The DNA for the CDR3 is TGCAGCGTTAACCGGGGGGGATGGGGACAGACGGCGCAGTACTTC. It codes for CSVNRGGWGQTAQYF.

The chain combines TRBV6-5 with TRBJ2-2; 10 bases line up with TRBD1. The CDR3 spans 15 residues. Germline CDR1 is MNHEY and CDR2 is SVGAGI. With 6 bases clipped from V and 4 bases from J, the junction kept 5 bases outside the gene matches. Written as DNA, the CDR3 is TGTGCCAGCAGCCTAGGACAGGGGGGCACCGGGGAGCTGTTTTTT. Translation: CASSLGQGGTGELFF.

This chain connects TRBV28 to TRBJ2-5; tentatively, D is TRBD1 or TRBD2 (6 bases each). The V and J ends lost 6 bases and 0 bases respectively, with 17 bases between them. The germline CDR1 and CDR2 sequences are MDHEN and SYDVKM. The CDR3 spans 16 residues. The CDR3 spells CASRPGAVGYQETQYF. CDR3 nucleotide sequence: TGTGCCAGCAGACCGGGGGCGGTGGGATACCAAGAGACCCAGTACTTC.